This section outlines one TCR beta chain sequence together with its context. The antigen is unknown. These data come from a study of T cell responses to AZD1222 COVID-19 vaccine. Study-wide context: Both about-4-week and about-12-week second-dose recipients were combined.

Whole-study findings and limits: None of the repertoires were sampled until the peak T cell response had passed. As reported, nearly half of all spike-specific TCRs target variant regions that are unmutated. Baseline seropositivity characterized only a handful of AZD1222 recipients.

The germline V gene encodes CDR1 SGHKS and CDR2 YYEKEE (reference sequence). There are 15 residues in the CDR3. Trimming took 2 bases from V and 5 from J; bases not matched to a gene: 6. TCRdb's copy holds only in-frame clones and misses some; the assay was immunoSEQ multiplex PCR. The table records 150,000 or so clones, over 85% of them present only once. This sequence joins TRBV5-5 and TRBJ2-3, with 9 bases matching TRBD1. The TCR sequence derives from an adult in good health. Sequenced material: peripheral blood, taken on day 0 of AZD1222 vaccination. CDR3 protein: CASSLNRGRGDTQYF. The CDR3 bases are TGTGCCAGCAGCTTAAACAGGGGGCGCGGAGATACGCAGTATTTT.